These T cell receptor beta chains were read from a single sample in a study of TIL therapy for anti-PD-1-resistant metastatic lung cancer. Assay used: immunoSEQ multiplex PCR; TCRdb lists only in-frame clones, some missing. This sample has around 6,700 clones, with roughly three fifths found just once. The material was tumor tissue, obtained at baseline. The source is a person between 25 and 79 years old with non-small cell lung cancer. Both conserved end residues are part of each CDR3. A D gene is named only where the DNA matches it firmly. Only part of the rows carry a size: once, few, many, or a class if the clone is expanded.

J | D | V | length | size | DNA | CDR3
TRBJ2-1 | TRBD2 | TRBV7-8 | 16 | . | TGTGCCAGCAGCTCGGGGCAAGCGGGAGGATACAATGAGCAGTTCTTC | CASSSGQAGGYNEQFF
TRBJ2-1 | . | TRBV9 | 13 | . | TGTGCCAGCAGCCCTCGCCCCTCATCAGAGCAGTTCTTC | CASSPRPSSEQFF
TRBJ2-7 | . | TRBV2 | 15 | few | TGTGCCAGCAGTGCCCAGGGTAGGCCATCCTACGAGCAGTACTTC | CASSAQGRPSYEQYF
TRBJ2-5 | . | TRBV5-1 | 14 | . | TGCGCCAGCAGCTACCAGACTTCTCAAGAGACCCAGTACTTC | CASSYQTSQETQYF
TRBJ2-5 | TRBD1 | TRBV7-2 | 14 | . | TGTGCCAGCAGCTTCACAGGGGCAGGAGAGACCCAGTACTTC | CASSFTGAGETQYF
TRBJ2-1 | TRBD2 | TRBV4-1 | 16 | medium-sized | TGCGCCAGCAGCCAAGATGTAGCGGGAGCTCTTGGGGAGCAGTTCTTC | CASSQDVAGALGEQFF
TRBJ1-5 | TRBD1 | TRBV7-8 | 15 | few | TGTGCCAGCAGCCATTACAGGGGAGGAACTCAGCCCCAGCATTTT | CASSHYRGGTQPQHF
TRBJ2-1 | TRBD2 | TRBV7-2 | 18 | . | TGTGCCAGCAGCCGCAAGGTGGTAGCGGGGGGGGAAGGGCTTGAGCAGTTCTTC | CASSRKVVAGGEGLEQFF
TRBJ1-6 | . | TRBV27 | 14 | . | TGTGCCAGCAGTCCATTAGGCGGGGGTTCACCCCTCCACTTT | CASSPLGGGSPLHF
TRBJ1-2 | . | TRBV5-5 | 14 | once | TGTGCCAGCAGACGAGAGACAGGAAACTATGGCTACACCTTC | CASRRETGNYGYTF
TRBJ2-3 | TRBD2 | TRBV6-1 | 15 | . | TGTGCCAGCAGTGAAGCTAGCGGGAGCACAGATACGCAGTATTTT | CASSEASGSTDTQYF
TRBJ2-7 | TRBD1 | TRBV5-1 | 15 | . | TGCGCCAGCAGCTTGGACAGGGGACCCGAGGCCGAGCAGTACTTC | CASSLDRGPEAEQYF
TRBJ2-3 | . | TRBV19 | 15 | . | TGTGCCAGTAGACTCGGGGGCTCCGCGGCGGATACGCAGTATTTT | CASRLGGSAADTQYF
TRBJ2-7 | . | TRBV5-1 | 14 | . | TGCGCCAGCAGCTTGGCGGGGTCCACCTACGAGCAGTACTTC | CASSLAGSTYEQYF